These 21 T cell receptor beta chains came from one sample sequenced in a study of cytomegalovirus exposure and HLA in healthy donors. PCR primers comprised 60 Vbeta and 13 Jbeta primers. This table comes from immunoSEQ multiplex PCR, and its TCRdb copy is limited to in-frame clones, with some not included. The sample carries about 38,000 clones, 75% to 90% recorded once. The material sequenced was PBMCs. All receptors derive from a woman in her thirties or forties in good health and CMV-seropositive.

This clone was picked up one time. The chain has TRBV6-6 and TRBJ2-7; TRBD1 matches at 8 bases. V shed 2 bases, J shed 1 base, and the junction held 4 bases outside the gene matches. The CDR3 has 15 amino acids. The V gene's germline CDR1 is MNHNY and CDR2 SVGAGI (reference sequence). The CDR3 reads CASSYRTGLSYEQYF. The CDR3 DNA sequence: TGTGCCAGCAGTTACAGGACAGGGCTGTCCTACGAGCAGTACTTC.

This chain links TRBV6-5 with TRBJ2-7; TRBD1 matches at 11 bases. Trimming at V came to 2 bases and at J to 3 bases, leaving 3 bases not matched to a gene. Looked up from germline, CDR1 is MNHEY and CDR2 is SVGAGI. This CDR3 contains 15 residues. The CDR3, as DNA: TGTGCCAGCAGTTACGCCGGGACAGGGGGCTACGAGCAGTACTTC. It is translated as CASSYAGTGGYEQYF.

This sequence joins TRBV4-3 and TRBJ1-4, with TRBD1 matching over 9 bases. Germline trimming cut 1 base from V and 7 bases from J; bases unmatched to any gene: 7. The CDR3 length is 16 residues. Germline V gives CDR1 LGHNA, CDR2 YSLEER. CDR3 residues: CASSQGSDRGGEKLFF. CDR3 DNA: TGCGCCAGCAGCCAAGGGTCGGACAGGGGAGGTGAAAAACTGTTTTTT.

V gene TRBV6-5 combines with J gene TRBJ2-7; TRBD2 might be the D (5 bases). V lost 8 bases and J lost 1, with 15 bases in between. Germline-derived CDR1 and CDR2 are MNHEY and SVGAGI. The CDR3 spans 14 residues. In DNA form, the CDR3 reads TGTGCCAGCGGTCGACATGCGGGTTCCTACGAGCAGTACTTC. Amino acid sequence: CASGRHAGSYEQYF.

This rearrangement joins TRBV5-1 to TRBJ2-3, with no clear D. The V end was cut by 0 bases, the J end by 2 bases, with 13 bases between. This CDR3 is built from 16 residues. Germline V gene lookup returns CDR1 SGHRS and CDR2 YFSETQ. The CDR3: CASSLVVSRFTDTQYF. In DNA, the CDR3 is TGCGCCAGCAGCTTGGTAGTGTCGCGTTTCACAGATACGCAGTATTTT.

The chain has TRBV2 and TRBJ1-2, with D unclear. Trimming stripped 3 bases from V and 7 bases from J, with 12 bases between. The CDR3 is 13 residues long. Germline CDR1 reads SNHLY; CDR2 reads FYNNEI. This CDR3 is CASSDWAGSGYTF. The CDR3 DNA sequence: TGTGCCAGCAGTGATTGGGCAGGCTCTGGCTACACCTTC.

The chain links TRBV19 to TRBJ1-1, with TRBD1 as a possible D gene (5 bases). The V gene's germline CDR1 is LNHDA and CDR2 SQIVND (reference sequence). Trimming took 4 bases from V and 4 from J, leaving 13 bases between them. The CDR3 extends over 14 amino acids. CDR3 amino acids: CASSTRQFGTEAFF. CDR3 DNA: TGTGCCAGTAGTACCCGACAGTTCGGCACTGAAGCTTTCTTT.

This chain joins TRBV7-2 and TRBJ2-7, with a tentative D call TRBD1 (5 bases). Trimming stripped 3 bases from V and 6 bases from J, with 15 bases between. Per germline, CDR1 SGHTA and CDR2 FQGNSA. This CDR3 has 14 amino acids. CDR3 sequence (DNA): TGTGCCAGCAGCTTTCAAGGGGCGCGAGGCGAGCAGTACTTC. It yields the protein CASSFQGARGEQYF.

V and J are TRBV7-2 and TRBJ1-1; 7 bases agree with TRBD1. CDR1 and CDR2 (germline): SGHTA, FQGNSA. The CDR3 consists of 14 residues. V lost 5 bases, J lost 2 bases, and 5 bases stayed unmatched. The CDR3 bases are TGTGCCAGCAGCCACGGGACAGCAAACACTGAAGCTTTCTTT. It is translated as CASSHGTANTEAFF. The full variable domain, its missing parts supplied by reference TRBV7-2 and TRBJ1-1, is GAGVSQSPSNKVTEKGKDVELRCDPISGHTALYWYRQSLGQGLEFLIYFQGNSAPDKSGLPSDRFSAERTGGSVSTLTIQRTQQEDSAVYLCASSHGTANTEAFFGQGTRLTVV.

The rearrangement links TRBV9 to TRBJ2-5; 7 bases agree with TRBD1. CDR1 and CDR2 from the germline V gene are SGDLS and YYNGEE. Unmatched junction bases numbered 4, after V lost 0 bases and J lost 2 bases. CDR3 length equals 15 residues. The CDR3 DNA sequence: TGTGCCAGCAGCGTAGCTTTGGGACAGCAAGAGACCCAGTACTTC. Translated: CASSVALGQQETQYF.

V is TRBV7-2 and J is TRBJ2-5, with 11 positions matching TRBD2. Matching the DNA end better, TRBJ2-7 makes the J call doubtful. Germline CDR1 and CDR2: SGHTA and FQGNSA. This CDR3 is built from 17 residues. CDR3 DNA: TGTGCCAGCAGCGCGGCGGGACTAGCGGCACTGATGCGCGAGCAGTACTTC. Translated: CASSAAGLAALMREQYF.

This sequence joins TRBV29-1 and TRBJ1-5, with a tentative D call TRBD1 (6 bases). The CDR3 sequence is 13 residues long. CDR1 is SQVTM, CDR2 ANQGSEA, per germline. Trimming removed 7 bases at V and 12 bases at J, with 22 bases between. This CDR3 is CSALGALDRDQHF. In DNA, the CDR3 is TGCAGCGCTCTGGGGGCCCTGGACCGGGACCAGCATTTT.

This chain links TRBV2 with TRBJ1-1; D remains unclear. Trimming left V 1 base short and J 4 bases short, with 7 bases between. Per germline, CDR1 SNHLY and CDR2 FYNNEI. This CDR3 spans 13 amino acids. The CDR3, as DNA: TGTGCCAGCAGTGAAGATCGGTTCACTGAAGCTTTCTTT. Its translation is CASSEDRFTEAFF.

The chain has TRBV5-5 and TRBJ1-2, with TRBD1 matching over 9 bases. The CDR3 length is 16 residues. Germline CDR1 reads SGHKS; CDR2 reads YYEKEE (reference sequence). Trimming took 4 bases from V and 9 from J; bases not matched to a gene: 16. The CDR3 coding sequence is TGTGCCAGCAGCCCCACCGGACAGGGGCGGTTTAATCGCTACACCTTC. This sequence encodes CASSPTGQGRFNRYTF.

The V call is TRBV19, the J call TRBJ2-7; TRBD1 matches at 8 bases. CDR1 LNHDA and CDR2 SQIVND come from the germline V gene (reference sequence). V was pared by 3 bases and J by 0 bases, with 1 base of the junction left unmatched. There are 14 residues in the CDR3. The CDR3 DNA reads TGTGCCAGTAGTATCGGGACAGGCTCCTACGAGCAGTACTTC. This codes for CASSIGTGSYEQYF.

The chain links TRBV5-1 to TRBJ2-7; TRBD1 agrees at 10 bases. The CDR3 is made up of 14 amino acids. The germline CDR1 and CDR2 sequences are SGHRS and YFSETQ. The trim removed 4 bases at V and 4 bases at J, leaving 5 bases unmatched. The DNA of the CDR3 is TGCGCCAGCAGCCAAGGACAGGGGGTTTACGAGCAGTACTTC. This sequence encodes CASSQGQGVYEQYF.

The chain is built from TRBV30 and TRBJ1-2, with a weak D call TRBD1 (6 bases). This CDR3 has 15 amino acids. Germline values: CDR1 GTSNPN, CDR2 SVGIG (reference sequence). V was shortened by 0 bases and J by 7 bases, with 18 bases between the two germline ends. The CDR3 is CAWSVGGAGGGGYTF. In DNA, the CDR3 is TGTGCCTGGAGTGTAGGGGGAGCCGGCGGTGGTGGCTACACCTTC.

The chain links TRBV6-4 to TRBJ2-1; 10 bases are a match to TRBD2. From germline, CDR1 is MRHNA and CDR2 SNTAGT. V shed 5 bases, J shed 8 bases, and the junction held 9 bases outside the gene matches. This CDR3 is 15 amino acids long. Written as DNA, the CDR3 is TGTGCCAGCAGTTACGGTAGCGGGGGGCCGGATGAGCAGTTCTTC. Translating gives CASSYGSGGPDEQFF.

The chain recombines TRBV5-1 with TRBJ1-2, with unresolved D. The V gene lost 3 bases and the J gene lost 4 bases, with 13 bases spanning the gap. The CDR3 length is 14 residues. Germline V gives CDR1 SGHRS, CDR2 YFSETQ. CDR3 sequence reads: CASSSEELAYGYTF. CDR3 coding DNA: TGCGCCAGCAGCTCTGAGGAGCTTGCCTATGGCTACACCTTC.

The gene calls are TRBV28 and TRBJ2-7; D call uncertain. V was cut by 4 bases and J by 6 bases, with 7 bases left in between. Germline V gene sequence: CDR1 MDHEN, CDR2 SYDVKM. The CDR3 length is 11 residues. This CDR3 is CASSSRSEQYF. Written as DNA, the CDR3 is TGTGCCAGCAGTTCTCGGAGCGAGCAGTACTTC.

J is TRBJ1-4 and V is TRBV7-6, with D maybe TRBD1 (6 bases). This CDR3 region has 14 residues. Trimming removed 4 bases at V and 5 bases at J, with 11 bases between. CDR1 is SGHVS, CDR2 FNYEAQ, per germline. The CDR3 spells CASSSGQKNEKLFF. CDR3 nucleotides: TGTGCCAGCAGCTCGGGACAAAAGAATGAAAAACTGTTTTTT.